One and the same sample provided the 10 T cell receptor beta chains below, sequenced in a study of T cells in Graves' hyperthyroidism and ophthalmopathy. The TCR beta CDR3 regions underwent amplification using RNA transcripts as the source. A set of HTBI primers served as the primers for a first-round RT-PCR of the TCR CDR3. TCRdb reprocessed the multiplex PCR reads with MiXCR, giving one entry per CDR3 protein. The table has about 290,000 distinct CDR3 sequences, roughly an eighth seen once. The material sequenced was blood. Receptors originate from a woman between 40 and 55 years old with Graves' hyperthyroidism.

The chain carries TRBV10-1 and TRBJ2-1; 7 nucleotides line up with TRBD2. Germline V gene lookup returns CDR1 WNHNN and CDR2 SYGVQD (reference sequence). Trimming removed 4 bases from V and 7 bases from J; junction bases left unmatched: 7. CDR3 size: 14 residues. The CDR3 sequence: CASSVAGARNEQFF. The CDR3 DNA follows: TGCGCCAGCAGTGTTGCGGGAGCACGGAATGAGCAGTTCTTC.

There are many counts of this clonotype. The CDR3 DNA reads as TGTGCCAGCAGCTTAAACTTCGGAGGGGAGACCCAGTACTTC. Translation: CASSLNFGGETQYF. The chain joins TRBV7-2 to TRBJ2-5; a weak D match, TRBD2 (6 bases). CDR3 size: 14 residues. The germline gives CDR1 SGHTA, CDR2 FQGNSA. Between the trimmed V and J ends, which lost 2 bases and 5 bases, there was a span of 12 bases. The variable domain in full, with the rest retrieved from reference TRBV7-2 and TRBJ2-5, is GAGVSQSPSNKVTEKGKDVELRCDPISGHTALYWYRQSLGQGLEFLIYFQGNSAPDKSGLPSDRFSAERTGGSVSTLTIQRTQQEDSAVYLCASSLNFGGETQYFGPGTRLLVL.

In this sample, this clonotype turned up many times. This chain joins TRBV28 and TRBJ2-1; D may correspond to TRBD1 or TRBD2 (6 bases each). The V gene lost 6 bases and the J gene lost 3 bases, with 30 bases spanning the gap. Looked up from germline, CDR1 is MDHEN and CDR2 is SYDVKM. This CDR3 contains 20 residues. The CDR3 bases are TGTGCCAGCAGACCAAGTAGCATAAAGGGGTTCGAGGGGGGCTACAATGAGCAGTTCTTC. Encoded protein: CASRPSSIKGFEGGYNEQFF.

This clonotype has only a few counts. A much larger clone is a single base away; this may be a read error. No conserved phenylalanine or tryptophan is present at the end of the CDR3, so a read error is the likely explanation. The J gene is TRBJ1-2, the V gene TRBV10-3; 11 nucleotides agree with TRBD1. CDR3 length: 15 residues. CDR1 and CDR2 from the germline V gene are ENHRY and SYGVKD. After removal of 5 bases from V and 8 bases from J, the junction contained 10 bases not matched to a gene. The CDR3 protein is CAISNWTGGEKGYTL. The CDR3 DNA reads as TGTGCCATCAGTAACTGGACAGGGGGCGAGAAAGGCTACACCCTC.

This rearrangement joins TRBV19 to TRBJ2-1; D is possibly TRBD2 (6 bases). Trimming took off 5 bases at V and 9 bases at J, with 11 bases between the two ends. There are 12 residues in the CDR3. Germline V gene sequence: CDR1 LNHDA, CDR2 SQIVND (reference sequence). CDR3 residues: CASSSLGGEQFF. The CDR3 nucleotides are TGTGCCAGTAGTTCGCTGGGGGGTGAGCAGTTCTTC.

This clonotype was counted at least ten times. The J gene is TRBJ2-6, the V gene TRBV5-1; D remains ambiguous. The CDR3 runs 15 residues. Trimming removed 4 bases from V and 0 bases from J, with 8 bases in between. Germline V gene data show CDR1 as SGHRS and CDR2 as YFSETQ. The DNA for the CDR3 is TGCGCCAGCAGCAGCGTTATCTCTGGGGCCAACGTCCTGACTTTC. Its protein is CASSSVISGANVLTF.

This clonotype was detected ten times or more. The chain's CDR3 is CASTPDRGSYEQYF. The DNA for the CDR3 is TGTGCCAGCACGCCGGACAGGGGGTCCTACGAGCAGTACTTC. The chain joins TRBV2 to TRBJ2-7; 10 bases match TRBD1. CDR1 SNHLY and CDR2 FYNNEI come from the germline V gene. The CDR3 runs to 14 residues. The V and J ends lost 7 bases and 1 base, in that order; junction bases with no gene match: 4.

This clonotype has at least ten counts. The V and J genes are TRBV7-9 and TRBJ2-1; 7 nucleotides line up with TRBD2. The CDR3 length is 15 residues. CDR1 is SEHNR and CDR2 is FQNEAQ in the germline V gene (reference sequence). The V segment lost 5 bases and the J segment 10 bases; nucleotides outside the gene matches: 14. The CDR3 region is CASSPPSGTAEEQFF. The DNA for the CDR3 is TGTGCCAGCAGCCCGCCGAGCGGGACCGCGGAAGAGCAGTTCTTC.

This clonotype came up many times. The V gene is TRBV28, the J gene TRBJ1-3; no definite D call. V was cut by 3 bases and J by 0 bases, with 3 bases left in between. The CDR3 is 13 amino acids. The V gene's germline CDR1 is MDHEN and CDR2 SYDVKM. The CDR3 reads CASSFTSGNTIYF. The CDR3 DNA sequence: TGTGCCAGCAGTTTTACCTCTGGAAACACCATATATTTT. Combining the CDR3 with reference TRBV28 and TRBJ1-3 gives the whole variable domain DVKVTQSSRYLVKRTGEKVFLECVQDMDHENMFWYRQDPGLGLRLIYFSYDVKMKEKGDIPEGYSVSREKKERFSLILESASTNQTSMYLCASSFTSGNTIYFGEGSWLTVV.

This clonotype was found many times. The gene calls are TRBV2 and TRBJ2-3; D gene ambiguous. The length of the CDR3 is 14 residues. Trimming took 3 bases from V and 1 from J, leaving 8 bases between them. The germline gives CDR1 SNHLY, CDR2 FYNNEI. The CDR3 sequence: CASSDVQRTDTQYF. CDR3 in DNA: TGTGCCAGCAGTGACGTACAACGCACAGATACGCAGTATTTT.